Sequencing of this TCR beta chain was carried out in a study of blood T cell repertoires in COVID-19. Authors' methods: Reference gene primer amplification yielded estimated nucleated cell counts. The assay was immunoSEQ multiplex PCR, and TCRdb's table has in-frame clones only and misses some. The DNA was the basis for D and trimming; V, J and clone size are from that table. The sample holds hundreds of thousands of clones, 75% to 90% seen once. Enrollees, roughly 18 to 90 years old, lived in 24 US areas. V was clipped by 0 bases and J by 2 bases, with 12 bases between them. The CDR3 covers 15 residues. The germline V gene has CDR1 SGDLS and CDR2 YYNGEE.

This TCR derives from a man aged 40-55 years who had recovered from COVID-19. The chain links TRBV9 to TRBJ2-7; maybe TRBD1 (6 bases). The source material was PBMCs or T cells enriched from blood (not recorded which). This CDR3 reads CASSVEQGTPYEQYF. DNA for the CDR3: TGTGCCAGCAGCGTAGAGCAGGGGACCCCCTACGAGCAGTACTTC. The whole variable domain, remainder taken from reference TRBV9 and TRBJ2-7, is DSGVTQTPKHLITATGQRVTLRCSPRSGDLSVYWYQQSLDQGLQFLIQYYNGEERAKGNILERFSAQQFPDLHSELNLSSLELGDSALYFCASSVEQGTPYEQYFGPGTRLTVT.